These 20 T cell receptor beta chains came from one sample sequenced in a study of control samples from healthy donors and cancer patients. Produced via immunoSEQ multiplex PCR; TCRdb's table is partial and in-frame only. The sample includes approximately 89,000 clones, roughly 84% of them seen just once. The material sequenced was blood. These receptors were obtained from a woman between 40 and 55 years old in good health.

This chain's CDR3 is CASSPRQVTTDTQYF. For the CDR3, the DNA is TGTGCCAGCAGCCCCCGACAGGTGACTACAGATACGCAGTATTTT. The V gene is TRBV3-1 (or the pseudogene TRBV3-2), the J gene TRBJ2-3; D is perhaps TRBD1 (6 bases). The CDR3 loop spans 15 amino acids. The germline V gene has CDR1 LGHDT and CDR2 YNNKEL (reference sequence). The V and J ends lost 4 bases and 3 bases respectively, with 14 bases between them.

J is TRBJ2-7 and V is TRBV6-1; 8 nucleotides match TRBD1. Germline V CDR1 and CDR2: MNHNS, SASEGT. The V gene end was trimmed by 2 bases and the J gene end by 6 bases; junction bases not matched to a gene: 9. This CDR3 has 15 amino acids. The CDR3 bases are TGTGCCAGCAGTGAAAGGAGGACAGGGCAGGGCGAGCAGTACTTC. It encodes CASSERRTGQGEQYF.

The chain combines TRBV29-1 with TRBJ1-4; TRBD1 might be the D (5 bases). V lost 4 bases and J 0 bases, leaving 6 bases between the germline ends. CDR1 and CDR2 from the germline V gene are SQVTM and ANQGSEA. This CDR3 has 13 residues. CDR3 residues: CSVVGATNEKLFF. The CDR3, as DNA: TGCAGCGTTGTGGGGGCAACTAATGAAAAACTGTTTTTT.

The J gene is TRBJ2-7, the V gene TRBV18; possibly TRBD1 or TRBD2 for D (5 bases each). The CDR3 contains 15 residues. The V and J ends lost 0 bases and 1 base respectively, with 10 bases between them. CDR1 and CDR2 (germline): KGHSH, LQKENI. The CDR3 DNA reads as TGTGCCAGCTCACCACCGACAGCGGATTCCTACGAGCAGTACTTC. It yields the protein CASSPPTADSYEQYF.

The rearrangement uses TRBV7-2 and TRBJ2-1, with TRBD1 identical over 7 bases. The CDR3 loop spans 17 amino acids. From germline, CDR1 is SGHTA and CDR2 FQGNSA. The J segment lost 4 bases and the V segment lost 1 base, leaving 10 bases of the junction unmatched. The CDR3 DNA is TGTGCCAGCAGCTTAGTGGGACAGAGAACCTCTTACAATGAGCAGTTCTTC. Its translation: CASSLVGQRTSYNEQFF.

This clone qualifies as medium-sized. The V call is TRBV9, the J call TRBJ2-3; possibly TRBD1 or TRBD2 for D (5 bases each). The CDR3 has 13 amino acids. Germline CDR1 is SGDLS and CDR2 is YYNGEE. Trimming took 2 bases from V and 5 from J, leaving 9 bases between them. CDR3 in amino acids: CASSVQGEDTQYF. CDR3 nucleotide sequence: TGTGCCAGCAGCGTGCAGGGAGAAGATACGCAGTATTTT.

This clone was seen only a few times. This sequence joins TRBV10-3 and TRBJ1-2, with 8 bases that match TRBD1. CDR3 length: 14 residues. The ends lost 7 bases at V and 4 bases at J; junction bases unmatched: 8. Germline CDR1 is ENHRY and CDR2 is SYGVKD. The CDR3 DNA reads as TGTGCCATCACCCGGGACAGGACCGTCTATGGCTACACCTTC. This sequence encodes CAITRDRTVYGYTF.

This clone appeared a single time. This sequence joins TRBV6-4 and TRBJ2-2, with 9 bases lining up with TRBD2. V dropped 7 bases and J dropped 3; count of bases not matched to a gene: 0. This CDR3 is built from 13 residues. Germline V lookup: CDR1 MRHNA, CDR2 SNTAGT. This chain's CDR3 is CASTSGDTGELFF. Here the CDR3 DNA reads TGTGCCAGCACTAGCGGGGACACCGGGGAGCTGTTTTTT.

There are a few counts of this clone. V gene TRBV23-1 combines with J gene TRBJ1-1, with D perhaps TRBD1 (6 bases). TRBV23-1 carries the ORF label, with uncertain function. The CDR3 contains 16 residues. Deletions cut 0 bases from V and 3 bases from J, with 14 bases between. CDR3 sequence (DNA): TGCGCCAGCAGTCAATCGGCAGGGGAGACGTACACTGAAGCTTTCTTT. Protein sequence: CASSQSAGETYTEAFF.

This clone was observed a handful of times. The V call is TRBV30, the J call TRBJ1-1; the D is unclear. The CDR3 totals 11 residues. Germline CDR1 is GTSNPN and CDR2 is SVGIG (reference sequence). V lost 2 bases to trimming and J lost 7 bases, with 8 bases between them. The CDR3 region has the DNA TGTGCCTGGAGTTGGGAAGGTGAAGCTTTCTTT. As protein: CAWSWEGEAFF. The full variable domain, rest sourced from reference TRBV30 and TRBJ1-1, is SQTIHQWPATLVQPVGSPLSLECTVEGTSNPNLYWYRQAAGRGLQLLFYSVGIGQISSEVPQNLSASRPQDRQFILSSKKLLLSDSGFYLCAWSWEGEAFFGQGTRLTVV.

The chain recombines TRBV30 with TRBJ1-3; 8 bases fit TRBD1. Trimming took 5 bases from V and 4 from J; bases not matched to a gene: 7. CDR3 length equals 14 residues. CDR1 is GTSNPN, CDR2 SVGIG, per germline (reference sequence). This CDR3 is CAWWRTGPGNTIYF. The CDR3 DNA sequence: TGTGCCTGGTGGCGGACAGGGCCCGGAAACACCATATATTTT.

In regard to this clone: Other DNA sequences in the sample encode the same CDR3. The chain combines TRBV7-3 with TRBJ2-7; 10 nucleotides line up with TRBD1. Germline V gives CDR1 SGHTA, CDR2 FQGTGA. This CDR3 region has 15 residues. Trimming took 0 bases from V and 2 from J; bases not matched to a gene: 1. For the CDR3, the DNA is TGTGCCAGCAGCTTAACGGGGACAGGGGCCTACGAGCAGTACTTC. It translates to CASSLTGTGAYEQYF.

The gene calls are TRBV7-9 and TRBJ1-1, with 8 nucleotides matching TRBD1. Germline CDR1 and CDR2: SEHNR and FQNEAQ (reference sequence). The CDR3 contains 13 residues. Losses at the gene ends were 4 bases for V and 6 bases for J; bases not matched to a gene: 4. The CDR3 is CASSSLQGAEAFF. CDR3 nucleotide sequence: TGTGCCAGCAGCTCCCTACAGGGGGCTGAAGCTTTCTTT.

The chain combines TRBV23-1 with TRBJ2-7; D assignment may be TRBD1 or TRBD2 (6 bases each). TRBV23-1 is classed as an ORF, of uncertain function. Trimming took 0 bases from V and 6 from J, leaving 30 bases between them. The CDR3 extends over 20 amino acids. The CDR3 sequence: CASSQSGRGRGSGVFCEQYF. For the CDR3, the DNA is TGCGCCAGCAGTCAATCGGGCAGGGGCAGGGGTTCGGGAGTTTTTTGCGAGCAGTACTTC.

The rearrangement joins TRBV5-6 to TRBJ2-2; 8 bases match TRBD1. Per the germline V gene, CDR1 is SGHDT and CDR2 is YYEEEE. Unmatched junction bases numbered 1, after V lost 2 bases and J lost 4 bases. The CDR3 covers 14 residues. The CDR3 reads CASSFTGGTGELFF. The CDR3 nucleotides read TGTGCCAGCAGCTTTACAGGGGGCACCGGGGAGCTGTTTTTT.

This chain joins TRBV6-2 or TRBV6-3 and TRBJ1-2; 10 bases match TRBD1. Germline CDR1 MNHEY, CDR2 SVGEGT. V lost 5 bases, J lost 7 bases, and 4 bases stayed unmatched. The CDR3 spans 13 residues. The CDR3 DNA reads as TGTGCCAGCAGTCGACAGGGGGCAATTGGCTACACCTTC. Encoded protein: CASSRQGAIGYTF.

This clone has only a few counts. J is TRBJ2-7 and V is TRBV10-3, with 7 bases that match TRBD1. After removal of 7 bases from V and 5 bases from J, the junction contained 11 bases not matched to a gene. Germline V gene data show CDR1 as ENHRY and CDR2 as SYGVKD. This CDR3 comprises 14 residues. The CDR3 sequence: CAITQDRDLNEQYF. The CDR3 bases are TGTGCCATCACCCAAGACAGGGATCTGAACGAGCAGTACTTC.

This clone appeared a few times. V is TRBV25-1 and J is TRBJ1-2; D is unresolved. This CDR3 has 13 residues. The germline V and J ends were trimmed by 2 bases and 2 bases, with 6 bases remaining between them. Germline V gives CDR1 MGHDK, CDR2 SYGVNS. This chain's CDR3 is CASSEKQNYGYTF. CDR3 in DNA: TGTGCCAGCAGTGAAAAACAGAACTATGGCTACACCTTC.

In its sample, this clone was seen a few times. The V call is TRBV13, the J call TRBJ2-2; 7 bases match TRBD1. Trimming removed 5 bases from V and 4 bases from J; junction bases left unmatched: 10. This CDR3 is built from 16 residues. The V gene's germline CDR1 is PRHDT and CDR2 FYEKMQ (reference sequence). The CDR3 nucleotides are TGTGCCAGCAGCCCCGCAGGGGGTCGAAGCACCGGGGAGCTGTTTTTT. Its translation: CASSPAGGRSTGELFF.

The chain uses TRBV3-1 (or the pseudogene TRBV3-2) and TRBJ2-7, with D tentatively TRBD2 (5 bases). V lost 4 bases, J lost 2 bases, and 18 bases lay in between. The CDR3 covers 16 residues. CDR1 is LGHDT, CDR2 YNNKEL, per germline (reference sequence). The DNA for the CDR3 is TGTGCCAGCAGCCCACCCCTCGGGGAGAGGGCCTACGAGCAGTACTTC. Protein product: CASSPPLGERAYEQYF.